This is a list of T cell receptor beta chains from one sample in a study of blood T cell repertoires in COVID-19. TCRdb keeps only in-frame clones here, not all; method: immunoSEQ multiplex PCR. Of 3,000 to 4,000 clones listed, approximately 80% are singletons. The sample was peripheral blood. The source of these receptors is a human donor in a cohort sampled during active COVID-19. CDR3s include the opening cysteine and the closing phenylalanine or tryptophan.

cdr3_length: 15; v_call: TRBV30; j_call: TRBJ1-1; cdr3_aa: CAWRESGQTNTEAFF
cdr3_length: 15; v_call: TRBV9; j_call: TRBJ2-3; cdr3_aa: CASSITGTGTDTQYF
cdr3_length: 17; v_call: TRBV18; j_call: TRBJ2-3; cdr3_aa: CASSPFFPGLAEDTQYF
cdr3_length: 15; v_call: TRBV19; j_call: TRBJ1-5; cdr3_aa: CASSGTSYSNQPQHF
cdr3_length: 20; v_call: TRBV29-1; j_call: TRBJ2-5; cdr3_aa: CSVEKSMGTAGLSRSETQYF
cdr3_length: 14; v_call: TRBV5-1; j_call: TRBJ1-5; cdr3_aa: CASSCELGNQPQHF
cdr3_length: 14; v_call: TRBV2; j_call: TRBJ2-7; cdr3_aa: CASSEAGDSYEQYF
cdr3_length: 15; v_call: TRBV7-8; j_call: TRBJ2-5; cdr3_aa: CASSLQRGGWETQYF
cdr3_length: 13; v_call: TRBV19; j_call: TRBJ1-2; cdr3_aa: CASSMSGQYGYTF
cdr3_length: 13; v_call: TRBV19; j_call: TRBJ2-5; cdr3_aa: CASSNRQRETQYF
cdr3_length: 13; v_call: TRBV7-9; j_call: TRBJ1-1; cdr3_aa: CASSPQGDTEAFF
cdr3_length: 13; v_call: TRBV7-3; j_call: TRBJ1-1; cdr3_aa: CASSSEGHTEAFF
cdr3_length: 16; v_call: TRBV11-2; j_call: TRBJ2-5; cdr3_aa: CASSAQTSGGRETQYF
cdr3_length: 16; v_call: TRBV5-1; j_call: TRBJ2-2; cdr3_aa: CASSVVAGEITGELFF
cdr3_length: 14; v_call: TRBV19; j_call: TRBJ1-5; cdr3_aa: CASTPGQGYQPQHF
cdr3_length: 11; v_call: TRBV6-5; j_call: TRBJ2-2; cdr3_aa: CASSWSGELFF
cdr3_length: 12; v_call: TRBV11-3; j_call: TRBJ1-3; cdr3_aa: CAQVTVGNTIYF
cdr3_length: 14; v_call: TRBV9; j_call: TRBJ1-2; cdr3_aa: CASSATDRGGGYTF
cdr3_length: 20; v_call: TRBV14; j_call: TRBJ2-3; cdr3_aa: CASSPSGHMGLTQFTDTQYF